This passage covers 25 T cell receptor beta chains from one sample sequenced in a study of cytomegalovirus exposure and HLA in healthy donors. With 60 Vbeta and 13 Jbeta primers, the PCR was carried out. Data came from immunoSEQ multiplex PCR; TCRdb stores just in-frame clones and leaves some out. The sample lists roughly 160,000 clones; roughly four fifths were seen once. The specimen sequenced was PBMCs. Source of these receptors: a man in his fifties in good health and CMV-seropositive.

Points on this clone: This sample also contains other DNA sequences that code for the same CDR3. This chain links TRBV9 with TRBJ1-5; 7 bases fit TRBD1. Trimming at V came to 3 bases and at J to 1 base, leaving 1 base not matched to a gene. The CDR3 consists of 14 residues. Germline loops: CDR1 SGDLS, CDR2 YYNGEE. The CDR3 bases are TGTGCCAGCAGCGAGACAGGGAGCAATCAGCCCCAGCATTTT. This codes for CASSETGSNQPQHF.

The chain joins TRBV9 to TRBJ2-2; 7 bases align to TRBD2. The V and J ends lost 2 bases and 3 bases, in that order; junction bases with no gene match: 1. This CDR3 is built from 14 residues. From germline, CDR1 is SGDLS and CDR2 YYNGEE. As DNA, the CDR3 is TGTGCCAGCAGCGTGCTAGCGGACACCGGGGAGCTGTTTTTT. Encoded protein: CASSVLADTGELFF.

The table lists this clone with a few counts. The J gene is TRBJ2-2, the V gene TRBV4-2; no firm D call. CDR1 and CDR2 (germline): LGHNA, YNFKEQ. V gave up 0 bases and J gave up 6 bases, with 5 bases separating them. The CDR3 sequence is 13 residues long. In DNA, the CDR3 is TGTGCCAGCAGCCAAGAAGCTCCCGGGGAGCTGTTTTTT. It is translated as CASSQEAPGELFF.

This clone has a handful of counts. V and J are TRBV9 and TRBJ2-1; TRBD2 aligns across 9 bases. Germline V lookup: CDR1 SGDLS, CDR2 YYNGEE. J gave up 6 bases and V 0 bases, and 4 bases lay outside the gene matches. The CDR3 is 15 amino acids. CDR3 amino acids: CASSVGLAGSNEQFF. The CDR3 DNA follows: TGTGCCAGCAGCGTAGGTCTAGCGGGATCCAATGAGCAGTTCTTC.

The rearrangement joins TRBV28 to TRBJ2-3, with D tentatively TRBD1 (5 bases). V dropped 5 bases and J dropped 0 bases, with 12 bases sitting between them. The CDR3 is 15 amino acids. Germline V gives CDR1 MDHEN, CDR2 SYDVKM. Written as DNA, the CDR3 is TGTGCCAGCAGTGAGATCAGGGCCAGCACAGATACGCAGTATTTT. It specifies CASSEIRASTDTQYF.

This rearrangement joins TRBV9 to TRBJ2-1; D gene ambiguous. The CDR3 length is 15 residues. CDR1 and CDR2 from the germline V gene are SGDLS and YYNGEE. Trimming removed 4 bases from V and 9 bases from J, with 20 bases in between. The CDR3 protein is CASSPPAQFTGEQFF. CDR3 in DNA: TGTGCCAGCAGCCCCCCGGCCCAGTTTACGGGTGAGCAGTTCTTC.

The rearrangement joins TRBV30 to TRBJ1-1; a possible D gene is TRBD1 (5 bases). V lost 0 bases and J 2 bases, leaving 7 bases between the germline ends. CDR1 and CDR2 (germline): GTSNPN, SVGIG (reference sequence). The CDR3 is 13 amino acids. The CDR3 nucleotides are TGTGCCTGGAGTGTAGGGACTAACACTGAAGCTTTCTTT. Protein: CAWSVGTNTEAFF. Using reference TRBV30 and TRBJ1-1 for the parts outside the CDR3, the full variable domain is SQTIHQWPATLVQPVGSPLSLECTVEGTSNPNLYWYRQAAGRGLQLLFYSVGIGQISSEVPQNLSASRPQDRQFILSSKKLLLSDSGFYLCAWSVGTNTEAFFGQGTRLTVV.

The V gene is TRBV9, the J gene TRBJ2-2; TRBD2 matches at 8 bases. The CDR3 contains 14 residues. J lost 8 bases, V lost 0 bases, and 3 bases had no gene match. Germline V gene data show CDR1 as SGDLS and CDR2 as YYNGEE. This CDR3 reads CASSVVSGMGELFF. The CDR3 DNA reads as TGTGCCAGCAGCGTAGTTAGCGGGATGGGGGAGCTGTTTTTT.

The genes are TRBV7-2 and TRBJ2-3, with 14 bases matching TRBD2. The ends lost 5 bases at V and 4 bases at J; junction bases unmatched: 2. The V gene's germline CDR1 is SGHTA and CDR2 FQGNSA. This CDR3 region has 15 residues. The CDR3 DNA reads TGTGCCAGCAGCCCGGGACTAGCGGGGGCAGATACGCAGTATTTT. Its translation: CASSPGLAGADTQYF.

This chain uses TRBV9 with TRBJ1-3; 7 positions agree with TRBD1. Germline CDR1 is SGDLS and CDR2 is YYNGEE. V dropped 3 bases and J dropped 4; count of bases not matched to a gene: 7. The CDR3 is 15 residues long. The CDR3 protein is CASSGQGGLGNTIYF. The CDR3 nucleotides are TGTGCCAGCAGCGGACAGGGAGGTCTCGGAAACACCATATATTTT.

Of note for this clone: The same CDR3 also results from other DNA sequences found in this sample. The chain combines TRBV7-3 with TRBJ2-3, with 12 bases that match TRBD2. The CDR3 has 16 residues. The germline CDR1 and CDR2 sequences are SGHTA and FQGTGA. Trimming took 5 bases from V and 2 from J; bases not matched to a gene: 5. CDR3 sequence reads: CASSPGLAGFTDTQYF. The CDR3 nucleotides read TGTGCCAGCAGCCCTGGACTAGCGGGGTTCACAGATACGCAGTATTTT.

The V and J genes are TRBV28 and TRBJ1-1; D may be TRBD1 (6 bases). Germline loops: CDR1 MDHEN, CDR2 SYDVKM. The CDR3 sequence is 15 residues long. The V and J ends lost 10 bases and 1 base respectively, with 19 bases between them. Written as DNA, the CDR3 is TGTGCCACCCGACAAACCGGGACACCGAACACTGAAGCTTTCTTT. Translating gives CATRQTGTPNTEAFF.

The J gene is TRBJ2-2, the V gene TRBV19, with 7 bases aligning to TRBD2. Germline V CDR1 and CDR2: LNHDA, SQIVND (reference sequence). The V gene end was trimmed by 1 base and the J gene end by 4 bases; junction bases not matched to a gene: 3. The CDR3 is made up of 15 amino acids. CDR3 nucleotides: TGTGCCAGTAGTATAGGACTAGCCGGCACCGGGGAGCTGTTTTTT. Translated: CASSIGLAGTGELFF.

The V gene is TRBV19, the J gene TRBJ2-5; D unresolved. Germline V gene data show CDR1 as LNHDA and CDR2 as SQIVND (reference sequence). Trimming pared 3 bases from V and 1 base from J, leaving 6 bases between. CDR3 size: 13 residues. The CDR3 bases are TGTGCCAGTAGTATTCAGGCCCAAGAGACCCAGTACTTC. Encoded protein: CASSIQAQETQYF.

CDR3 nucleotide sequence: TGTGCCAGCAGCGGCAATCGGGACACCTCATACGAGCAGTACTTC. Its translation is CASSGNRDTSYEQYF. The V and J genes are TRBV6-6 and TRBJ2-7, with D possibly TRBD1 on 6 matching bases. The CDR3 is made up of 15 amino acids. Germline V gene sequence: CDR1 MNHNY, CDR2 SVGAGI (reference sequence). V was trimmed by 6 bases and J by 4 bases, leaving 19 bases between them.

This sequence joins TRBV2 and TRBJ2-2, with unresolved D. Germline values: CDR1 SNHLY, CDR2 FYNNEI. The V and J ends lost 1 base and 0 bases respectively, with 3 bases between them. The CDR3 sequence is 14 residues long. The CDR3 nucleotides read TGTGCCAGCAGTGAAGGGCCGAACACCGGGGAGCTGTTTTTT. It specifies CASSEGPNTGELFF.

This chain uses TRBV5-1 with TRBJ2-3; TRBD2 matches at 7 bases. Trimming cost V 5 bases and J 5 bases; bases outside gene matches: 8. The CDR3 contains 14 residues. Germline CDR1 and CDR2: SGHRS and YFSETQ. CDR3: CASRDQRGEDTQYF. The CDR3 DNA reads as TGCGCCAGCAGAGACCAGCGGGGAGAAGATACGCAGTATTTT.

This sequence joins TRBV5-1 and TRBJ2-7; D is possibly TRBD2 (6 bases). This CDR3 region has 16 residues. Trimming pared 4 bases from V and 5 bases from J, leaving 22 bases between. Germline V gene lookup returns CDR1 SGHRS and CDR2 YFSETQ. Written as DNA, the CDR3 is TGCGCCAGCAGCGACGGGACTGTGCGGGCGGTGGACGAGCAGTACTTC. This gives the protein CASSDGTVRAVDEQYF.

This rearrangement joins TRBV19 to TRBJ1-3; a weak D match, TRBD1 (6 bases). With 3 bases removed from V and 1 base from J, the gap between germline ends came to 16 bases. From germline, CDR1 is LNHDA and CDR2 SQIVND (reference sequence). The CDR3 is made up of 17 amino acids. The CDR3 coding sequence is TGTGCCAGTAGTATCGCCCTCGGGGGGCGATCTGGAAACACCATATATTTT. It is translated as CASSIALGGRSGNTIYF.

The V gene is TRBV27, the J gene TRBJ1-2; TRBD1 aligns across 7 bases. The CDR3 is 14 residues long. Germline V gives CDR1 MNHEY, CDR2 SMNVEV (reference sequence). J lost 5 bases, V lost 5 bases, and 8 bases had no gene match. CDR3 region: CASSPDKQGYGYTF. The CDR3, as DNA: TGTGCCAGCAGTCCTGACAAACAGGGGTATGGCTACACCTTC.

The rearrangement joins TRBV29-1 to TRBJ2-7; 8 nucleotides align to TRBD1. Germline values: CDR1 SQVTM, CDR2 ANQGSEA. The CDR3 loop spans 14 amino acids. The V and J ends lost 1 base and 3 bases, in that order; junction bases with no gene match: 5. CDR3 amino acids: CSVEVPGGNYEQYF. The CDR3 DNA reads as TGCAGCGTTGAAGTCCCAGGGGGCAACTACGAGCAGTACTTC.

As for this clone: This specimen includes other DNA sequences encoding the same CDR3. The chain carries TRBV7-8 and TRBJ1-6; D may be TRBD1 (6 bases). Germline CDR1 and CDR2: SGHVS and FQNEAQ. The CDR3 contains 14 residues. Trimming took 1 base from V and 6 from J, leaving 7 bases between them. The CDR3 nucleotides read TGTGCCAGCAGCTTAGTACAGGGTAATTCACCCCTCCACTTT. Translated: CASSLVQGNSPLHF.

V is TRBV25-1 and J is TRBJ1-5; tentative D call: TRBD1 (5 bases). From germline, CDR1 is MGHDK and CDR2 SYGVNS. Trimming stripped 3 bases from V and 0 bases from J, with 15 bases between. CDR3 size: 17 residues. CDR3 DNA: TGTGCCAGCAGTGACTCGGCGGGGACCTATAGCAATCAGCCCCAGCATTTT. It encodes CASSDSAGTYSNQPQHF.

The V gene is TRBV30, the J gene TRBJ2-7; 7 bases align to TRBD2. The V segment lost 2 bases and the J segment 5 bases; nucleotides outside the gene matches: 18. CDR3 size: 17 residues. Germline assignment: CDR1 GTSNPN and CDR2 SVGIG (reference sequence). The CDR3 sequence is CAWSTPQAGRTFHEQYF. CDR3 DNA sequence: TGTGCCTGGAGTACCCCTCAAGCGGGGAGGACCTTCCACGAGCAGTACTTC.

This clone appeared a single time. V is TRBV11-3 and J is TRBJ2-2; a weak D match, TRBD2 (5 bases). V was cut by 2 bases and J by 7 bases, with 14 bases left in between. This CDR3 spans 15 amino acids. Germline-derived CDR1 and CDR2 are SGHNT and YENEEA. This CDR3 reads CASSLRRFGGGELFF. The CDR3 DNA reads TGTGCCAGCAGCTTAAGGCGGTTTGGAGGCGGGGAGCTGTTTTTT.